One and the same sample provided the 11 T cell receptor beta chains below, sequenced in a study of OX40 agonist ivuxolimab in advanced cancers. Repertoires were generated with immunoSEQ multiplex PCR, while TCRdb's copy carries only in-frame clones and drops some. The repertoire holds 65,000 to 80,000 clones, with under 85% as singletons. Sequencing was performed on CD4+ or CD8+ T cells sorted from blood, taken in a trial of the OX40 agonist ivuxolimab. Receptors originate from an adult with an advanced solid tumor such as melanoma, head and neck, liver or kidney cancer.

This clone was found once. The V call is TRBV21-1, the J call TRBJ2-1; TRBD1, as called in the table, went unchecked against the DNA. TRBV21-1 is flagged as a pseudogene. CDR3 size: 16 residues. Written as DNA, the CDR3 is TGTGCCAGCAGCACGCGCGAACAGGGACCCTACAATGAGCAGTTCTTC. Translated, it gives CASSTREQGPYNEQFF.

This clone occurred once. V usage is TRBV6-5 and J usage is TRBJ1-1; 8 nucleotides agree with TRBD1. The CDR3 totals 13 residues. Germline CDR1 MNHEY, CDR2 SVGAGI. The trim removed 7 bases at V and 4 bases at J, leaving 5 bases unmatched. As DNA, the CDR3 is TGTGCCAGCAACCGACAGGGGCCCACTGAAGCTTTCTTT. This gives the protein CASNRQGPTEAFF.

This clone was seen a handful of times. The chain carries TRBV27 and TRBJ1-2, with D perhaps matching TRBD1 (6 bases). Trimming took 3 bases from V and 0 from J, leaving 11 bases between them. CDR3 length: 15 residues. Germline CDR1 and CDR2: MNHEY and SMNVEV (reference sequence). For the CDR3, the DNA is TGTGCCAGCAGTTTGGACAGTTCCACTAACTATGGCTACACCTTC. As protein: CASSLDSSTNYGYTF.

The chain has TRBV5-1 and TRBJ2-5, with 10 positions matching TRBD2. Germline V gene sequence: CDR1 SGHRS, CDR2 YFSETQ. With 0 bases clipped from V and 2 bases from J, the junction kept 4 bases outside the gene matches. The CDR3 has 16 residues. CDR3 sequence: CASSLVTSGYQETQYF. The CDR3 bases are TGCGCCAGCAGCTTGGTGACTAGCGGGTATCAAGAGACCCAGTACTTC.

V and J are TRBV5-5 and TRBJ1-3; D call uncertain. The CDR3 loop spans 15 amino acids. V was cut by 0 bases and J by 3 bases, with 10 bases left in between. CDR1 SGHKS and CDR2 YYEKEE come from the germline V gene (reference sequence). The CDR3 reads CASSLAAVGGNTIYF. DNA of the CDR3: TGTGCCAGCAGCTTGGCCGCCGTCGGTGGAAACACCATATATTTT.

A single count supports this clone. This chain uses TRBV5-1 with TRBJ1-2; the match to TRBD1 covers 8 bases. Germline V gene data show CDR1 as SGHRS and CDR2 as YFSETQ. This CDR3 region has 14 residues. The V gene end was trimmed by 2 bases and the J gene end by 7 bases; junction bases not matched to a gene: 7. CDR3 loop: CASSLATGELGYTF. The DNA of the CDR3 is TGCGCCAGCAGCTTAGCGACAGGGGAACTTGGCTACACCTTC. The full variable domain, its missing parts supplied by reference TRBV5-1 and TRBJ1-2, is KAGVTQTPRYLIKTRGQQVTLSCSPISGHRSVSWYQQTPGQGLQFLFEYFSETQRNKGNFPGRFSGRQFSNSRSEMNVSTLELGDSALYLCASSLATGELGYTFGSGTRLTVV.

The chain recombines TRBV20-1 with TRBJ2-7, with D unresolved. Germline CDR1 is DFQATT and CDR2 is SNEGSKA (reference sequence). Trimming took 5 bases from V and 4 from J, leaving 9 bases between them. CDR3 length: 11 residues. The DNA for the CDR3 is TGCAGTGCTGCGCGGTTATACGAGCAGTACTTC. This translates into CSAARLYEQYF.

The CDR3 DNA follows: TGTGCCAGCAGCCCTACAGCGGTGCTCTCCTACGAGCAGTACTTC. Its translation: CASSPTAVLSYEQYF. This chain joins TRBV7-2 and TRBJ2-7; maybe TRBD2 (5 bases). This CDR3 has 15 amino acids. V lost 5 bases and J lost 0, with 14 bases in between. Germline CDR1 is SGHTA and CDR2 is FQGNSA.

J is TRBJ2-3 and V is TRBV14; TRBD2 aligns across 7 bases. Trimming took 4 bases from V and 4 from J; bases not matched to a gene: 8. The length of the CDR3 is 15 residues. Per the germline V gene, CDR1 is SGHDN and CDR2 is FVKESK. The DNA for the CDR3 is TGTGCCAGCAGCCCCCGATCAACTAGCGCAGATACGCAGTATTTT. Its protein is CASSPRSTSADTQYF.

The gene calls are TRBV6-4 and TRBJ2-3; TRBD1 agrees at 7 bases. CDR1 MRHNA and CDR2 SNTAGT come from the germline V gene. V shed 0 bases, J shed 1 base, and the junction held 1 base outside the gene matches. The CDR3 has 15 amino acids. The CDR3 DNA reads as TGTGCCAGCAGTGACTCCGGGACAGGCACAGATACGCAGTATTTT. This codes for CASSDSGTGTDTQYF.

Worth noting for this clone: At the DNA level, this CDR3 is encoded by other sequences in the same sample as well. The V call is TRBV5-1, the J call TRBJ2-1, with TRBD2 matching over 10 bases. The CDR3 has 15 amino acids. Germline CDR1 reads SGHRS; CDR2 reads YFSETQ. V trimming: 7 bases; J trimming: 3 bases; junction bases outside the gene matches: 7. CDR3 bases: TGCGCCAGCTCCTTAGCGGGAGGCCGCTACAATGAGCAGTTCTTC. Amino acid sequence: CASSLAGGRYNEQFF.